This T cell receptor (beta chain) was recorded in a study of blood T cell repertoires in COVID-19. About the research overall: Acute and convalescent COVID-19 samples came from the United States, Italy and Spain. In each case, the material was cDNA or gDNA derived from T cells, B-cell-depleted T cells, or PBMCs.

Authors' analysis steps: Using reference gene primer amplification, nucleated cell counts were estimated. Data came from immunoSEQ multiplex PCR; TCRdb stores just in-frame clones and leaves some out. V, J and clone size are taken as reported in that table, and D and trimming were inferred from the DNA itself. The table lists about 140,000 clones, roughly 84% of them singletons. The CDR3 loop spans 15 amino acids. The V and J ends lost 1 base and 7 bases respectively, with 13 bases between them. Per the germline V gene, CDR1 is LNHNV and CDR2 is YYDKDF (reference sequence). The TCR comes from a human donor with acute or convalescent COVID-19. The donor label of this sample is uncertain. Sample: peripheral blood. The chain links TRBV15 to TRBJ2-2; no definite D call. CDR3 amino acids: CATSRGGSVGGELFF. CDR3 sequence (DNA): TGTGCCACCAGCAGAGGAGGATCCGTAGGCGGGGAGCTGTTTTTT.